The 32 T cell receptor beta chains reported below all come from one sample, sequenced in a study of T-cell reconstitution after alpha-beta-depleted transplantation in children. Unique molecular identifiers were incorporated during preparation of the TCRbeta library. TCRdb recomputed calls from the PCR reads with MiXCR, one row per CDR3 protein. The table includes around 680,000 distinct CDR3 sequences, 16% detected once. The sequencing here drew on PBMCs from the stem cell graft donor, taken from the stem cell graft. All receptors derive from a human donor who donated a stem cell graft to a child with acute myeloid leukemia.

The rearrangement uses TRBV5-6 and TRBJ2-2, with TRBD1 matching over 10 bases. CDR1 is SGHDT and CDR2 is YYEEEE in the germline V gene. J gave up 4 bases and V 2 bases, and 2 bases lay outside the gene matches. This CDR3 is 15 amino acids long. The CDR3 loop reads CASSFGTGVTGELFF. The CDR3 DNA is TGTGCCAGCAGCTTCGGGACAGGGGTCACCGGGGAGCTGTTTTTT.

This clonotype was seen at least ten times. The V call is TRBV20-1, the J call TRBJ2-7; weak D call: TRBD2 (6 bases). The CDR3 is 15 residues long. The germline V gene has CDR1 DFQATT and CDR2 SNEGSKA (reference sequence). V shed 3 bases and J shed 0 bases, with 15 bases lying between them. The CDR3 region is CSASMPGVSSYEQYV. CDR3 nucleotides: TGCAGTGCTAGCATGCCGGGGGTGAGCTCCTACGAGCAGTACGTC.

This clonotype was counted ten times or more. The genes are TRBV20-1 and TRBJ1-6; TRBD1 agrees at 7 bases. The CDR3 extends over 13 amino acids. The ends lost 3 bases at V and 13 bases at J; junction bases unmatched: 9. CDR1 is DFQATT and CDR2 is SNEGSKA in the germline V gene (reference sequence). CDR3 nucleotide sequence: TGCAGTGCTAGGACAGGGCGCCCCCTCCCCCTCCACTTT. It codes for CSARTGRPLPLHF.

This sequence joins TRBV12-3 or TRBV12-4 and TRBJ2-1; TRBD2 matches at 8 bases. CDR3 length: 16 residues. V lost 6 bases and J lost 4; bases outside the gene matches: 11. The CDR3 protein is CASRDLTSGHYNEQFF. Written as DNA, the CDR3 is TGTGCCAGCAGGGACCTCACTAGCGGACATTACAATGAGCAGTTCTTC.

V is TRBV20-1 and J is TRBJ2-5; no reliable D call. The germline V gene encodes CDR1 DFQATT and CDR2 SNEGSKA (reference sequence). Trimming left V 3 bases short and J 3 bases short, with 11 bases between. The CDR3 runs to 13 residues. The CDR3 nucleotides read TGCAGTGCTAGTCAAGGGTTTGAAGAGACCCAGTACTTC. Translating gives CSASQGFEETQYF.

The rearrangement joins TRBV10-2 to TRBJ2-1; D uncertain. The CDR3 totals 13 residues. In germline, CDR1 is WSHSY, CDR2 SAAADI. The V gene lost 5 bases and the J gene lost 6 bases, with 11 bases spanning the gap. In DNA, the CDR3 is TGCGCCAGCAGTCCCTTCAAAGGCAATGAGCAGTTCTTC. It translates to CASSPFKGNEQFF.

This clonotype has a handful of counts. V usage is TRBV6-1 and J usage is TRBJ2-7, with 9 bases identical to TRBD2. With V trimmed by 6 bases and J by 2 bases, 8 bases remained unmatched. The CDR3 runs to 15 residues. Per germline, CDR1 MNHNS and CDR2 SASEGT. The chain's CDR3 is CASRESGGLPYEQYF. The CDR3 DNA follows: TGTGCCAGCAGAGAAAGCGGGGGGCTTCCCTACGAGCAGTACTTC.

This clonotype was seen a handful of times. The J gene is TRBJ2-7, the V gene TRBV6-2 or TRBV6-3; 7 positions match TRBD1. V dropped 8 bases and J dropped 3; count of bases not matched to a gene: 7. This CDR3 region has 13 residues. Germline CDR1 MNHEY, CDR2 SVGEGT. Written as DNA, the CDR3 is TGTGCCAGCGAACAGGGGAACCGCTACGAGCAGTACTTC. Translating it yields CASEQGNRYEQYF.

The table lists this clonotype with many counts. V is TRBV4-3 and J is TRBJ2-1, with D hard to call. Per the germline V gene, CDR1 is LGHNA and CDR2 is YSLEER. CDR3 length: 15 amino acids. V was shortened by 0 bases and J by 2 bases, with 8 bases between the two germline ends. This CDR3 is CASSQDAEAYNEQFF. CDR3 coding DNA: TGCGCCAGCAGCCAAGATGCCGAAGCCTACAATGAGCAGTTCTTC.

This clonotype has ten or more counts. This sequence joins TRBV20-1 and TRBJ2-5; 13 bases match TRBD2. Germline V gene sequence: CDR1 DFQATT, CDR2 SNEGSKA (reference sequence). The CDR3 sequence is 14 residues long. J lost 6 bases, V lost 3 bases, and 4 bases had no gene match. The CDR3 here is CSARGLAGLKTQYF. The CDR3 DNA reads TGCAGTGCTAGGGGACTAGCGGGGCTGAAGACCCAGTACTTC.

This clonotype was counted many times. This chain uses TRBV20-1 with TRBJ2-3; D possibly corresponds to TRBD2 (6 bases). The length of the CDR3 is 14 residues. Germline CDR1 DFQATT, CDR2 SNEGSKA (reference sequence). The V end was cut by 0 bases, the J end by 1 base, with 8 bases between. Here the CDR3 DNA reads TGCAGTGCTAGAGAGCGGGGAGGCACAGATACGCAGTATTTT. Translated, it gives CSARERGGTDTQYF.

The chain uses TRBV6-2 or TRBV6-3 and TRBJ2-6, with D tentatively TRBD1 (6 bases). V lost 5 bases, J lost 14 bases, and 19 bases lay in between. The CDR3 consists of 14 residues. Germline V lookup: CDR1 MNHEY, CDR2 SVGEGT. The CDR3 coding sequence is TGTGCCAGCAGTACTACACTACCGACAGGCCTCCTGACTTTC. Translating it yields CASSTTLPTGLLTF.

The sample holds many counts of this clonotype. This rearrangement joins TRBV29-1 to TRBJ2-2; TRBD1 agrees at 8 bases. This CDR3 comprises 13 residues. Germline lookup yields CDR1 SQVTM and CDR2 ANQGSEA. The J segment lost 4 bases and the V segment lost 5 bases, leaving 3 bases of the junction unmatched. The CDR3 loop is CSVPRGPTGELFF. Here the CDR3 DNA reads TGCAGCGTTCCCAGGGGGCCCACCGGGGAGCTGTTTTTT.

The chain links TRBV7-2 to TRBJ2-5; D is possibly TRBD1 or TRBD2 (5 bases each). The V gene's germline CDR1 is SGHTA and CDR2 FQGNSA. V shed 4 bases and J shed 1 base, with 13 bases lying between them. The CDR3 extends over 15 amino acids. The chain's CDR3 is CASSWSSGTQETQYF. The CDR3 DNA reads TGTGCCAGCAGCTGGTCCTCCGGGACCCAAGAGACCCAGTACTTC.

The V and J genes are TRBV15 and TRBJ1-4, with 7 nucleotides matching TRBD1. This CDR3 has 16 amino acids. V shed 0 bases and J 6 bases; nucleotides not matched to a gene: 7. Germline V gives CDR1 LNHNV, CDR2 YYDKDF (reference sequence). CDR3 coding DNA: TGTGCCACCAGCAGAGATCCCAGGGGGGACTATGAAAAACTGTTTTTT. Translating gives CATSRDPRGDYEKLFF. Together with reference TRBV15 and TRBJ1-4, the CDR3 gives the full variable domain: DAMVIQNPRYQVTQFGKPVTLSCSQTLNHNVMYWYQQKSSQAPKLLFHYYDKDFNNEADTPDNFQSRRPNTSFCFLDIRSPGLGDTAMYLCATSRDPRGDYEKLFFGSGTQLSVL.

The chain uses TRBV20-1 and TRBJ2-5; D is uncertain. Trimming cost V 8 bases and J 7 bases, with 17 bases left between them. This CDR3 is 12 amino acids long. Germline V gene data show CDR1 as DFQATT and CDR2 as SNEGSKA (reference sequence). Here the CDR3 DNA reads TGCAGTAGAGCTAACAAGCCAGGGACCCAGTACTTC. It translates to CSRANKPGTQYF.

The chain links TRBV7-2 to TRBJ2-7; possibly TRBD2 for D (5 bases). CDR3 size: 14 residues. V was cut by 3 bases and J by 5 bases, with 14 bases left in between. Germline V gene lookup returns CDR1 SGHTA and CDR2 FQGNSA. CDR3 sequence (DNA): TGTGCCAGCAGCTTCATGAGGGTGGAGAACGAGCAGTACTTC. This gives the protein CASSFMRVENEQYF.

This chain joins TRBV24-1 and TRBJ1-2, with TRBD1 matching over 7 bases. J was trimmed by 7 bases and V by 7 bases; bases with no gene match: 8. Germline CDR1 reads KGHDR; CDR2 reads SFDVKD. The CDR3 extends over 13 amino acids. CDR3 DNA: TGTGCCACCAGCCAGGGGGGCCTAGGTGGCTACACCTTC. It codes for CATSQGGLGGYTF.

This clonotype was seen at least ten times. CDR3 coding DNA: TGTGCCAGCAGTTTTGGTCCCACTGAAGCTTTCTTT. It codes for CASSFGPTEAFF. V usage is TRBV12-3 or TRBV12-4 and J usage is TRBJ1-1; D ambiguous. The V end was cut by 3 bases, the J end by 4 bases, with 6 bases between. There are 12 residues in the CDR3.

This chain links TRBV5-1 with TRBJ2-5, with a weak D call TRBD1 (5 bases). The CDR3 is 13 amino acids. Germline V lookup: CDR1 SGHRS, CDR2 YFSETQ. V gave up 2 bases and J gave up 5 bases, with 10 bases separating them. DNA for the CDR3: TGCGCCAGCAGCTTATCAGGGTTCGAGACCCAGTACTTC. Encoded protein: CASSLSGFETQYF.

The rearrangement uses TRBV6-2 or TRBV6-3 and TRBJ2-4; 8 bases align to TRBD2. Unmatched junction bases numbered 8, after V lost 6 bases and J lost 7 bases. This CDR3 has 14 amino acids. CDR1 MNHEY and CDR2 SVGEGT come from the germline V gene. The CDR3 coding sequence is TGTGCCAGCAGCCTGACCGGGACTAGGAACATTCAGTACTTC. The encoded protein is CASSLTGTRNIQYF.

Concerning this clonotype: Being one base from a much bigger clone, this may be a read error. V is TRBV10-2 and J is TRBJ1-5; D may match TRBD1 or TRBD2 (5 bases each). The J call may be wrong; the DNA end is better matched by TRBJ2-3. The V gene's germline CDR1 is WSHSY and CDR2 SAAADI. The CDR3 spans 14 residues. The CDR3 region has the DNA TGCGCCAGCAGTGACAGGGACCACAATCAGCCCCAGTATTTT. Protein: CASSDRDHNQPQYF.

This clonotype was found a few times. The chain uses TRBV4-1 and TRBJ2-1; D gene ambiguous. Germline CDR1 reads MGHRA; CDR2 reads YSYEKL. V dropped 0 bases and J dropped 0 bases, with 6 bases sitting between them. The CDR3 length is 15 residues. CDR3 in DNA: TGCGCCAGCAGCCAAGAGGATGGCTCCTACAATGAGCAGTTCTTC. This translates into CASSQEDGSYNEQFF.

This clonotype was detected many times. V usage is TRBV5-1 and J usage is TRBJ2-3, with D unresolved. The CDR3 totals 17 residues. Germline V CDR1 and CDR2: SGHRS, YFSETQ. V was cut by 4 bases and J by 4 bases, with 22 bases left in between. The CDR3 coding sequence is TGCGCCAGCAGCCCCACCAACGTGGCACCTAAGGCAGATACGCAGTATTTT. Protein sequence: CASSPTNVAPKADTQYF.

This clonotype was detected a few times. This chain uses TRBV15 with TRBJ2-5; D gene ambiguous. This CDR3 is 15 amino acids long. Trimming took 1 base from V and 4 from J, leaving 13 bases between them. CDR1 is LNHNV and CDR2 is YYDKDF in the germline V gene (reference sequence). The CDR3 reads CATSRGRSPGETQYF. CDR3 nucleotide sequence: TGTGCCACCAGCAGAGGCAGATCACCCGGAGAGACCCAGTACTTC. Using reference TRBV15 and TRBJ2-5 for the parts outside the CDR3, the full variable domain is DAMVIQNPRYQVTQFGKPVTLSCSQTLNHNVMYWYQQKSSQAPKLLFHYYDKDFNNEADTPDNFQSRRPNTSFCFLDIRSPGLGDTAMYLCATSRGRSPGETQYFGPGTRLLVL.

A few counts support this clonotype. The J gene is TRBJ2-5, the V gene TRBV6-2 or TRBV6-3; TRBD2 matches at 13 bases. The trim removed 6 bases at V and 2 bases at J, leaving 12 bases unmatched. Germline CDR1 reads MNHEY; CDR2 reads SVGEGT. There are 18 residues in the CDR3. CDR3 in DNA: TGTGCCAGCAGACCCCGGACTAGCGGGGGCCGGAATCAAGAGACCCAGTACTTC. Translation gives CASRPRTSGGRNQETQYF.

This clonotype was seen many times. This rearrangement joins TRBV7-2 to TRBJ2-7; TRBD2 might be the D (5 bases). The V gene lost 5 bases and the J gene lost 2 bases, with 13 bases spanning the gap. Germline values: CDR1 SGHTA, CDR2 FQGNSA. The CDR3 contains 14 residues. The CDR3 DNA follows: TGTGCCAGCAGCCCACGCGCCGGGACCTACGAGCAGTACTTC. The encoded protein is CASSPRAGTYEQYF.

The rearrangement joins TRBV4-3 to TRBJ1-2; D is unclear. V lost 0 bases, J lost 2 bases, and 10 bases lay in between. Germline CDR1 LGHNA, CDR2 YSLEER. The CDR3 has 15 amino acids. The CDR3 DNA reads TGCGCCAGCAGCCAAGATGAGCAGAGAAACTATGGCTACACCTTC. Its translation: CASSQDEQRNYGYTF.

This clonotype was found many times. V is TRBV20-1 and J is TRBJ2-5; a possible D gene is TRBD2 (6 bases). The germline CDR1 and CDR2 sequences are DFQATT and SNEGSKA (reference sequence). The V and J ends lost 6 bases and 2 bases respectively, with 10 bases between them. This CDR3 region has 12 residues. CDR3 amino acids: CSAHGGQETQYF. The DNA of the CDR3 is TGCAGTGCCCACGGGGGACAAGAGACCCAGTACTTC.

In this sample, this clonotype turned up many times. V and J are TRBV20-1 and TRBJ2-2, with D maybe TRBD2 (6 bases). Per germline, CDR1 DFQATT and CDR2 SNEGSKA (reference sequence). V lost 2 bases and J lost 7, with 20 bases in between. The CDR3 extends over 16 amino acids. The CDR3 here is CSARQAWAGEVGELFF. The CDR3 bases are TGCAGTGCTAGACAGGCCTGGGCCGGGGAGGTCGGGGAGCTGTTTTTT.

This clonotype was seen only a few times. The rearrangement uses TRBV20-1 and TRBJ1-4, with 8 bases aligning to TRBD1. V trimming: 5 bases; J trimming: 8 bases; junction bases outside the gene matches: 4. CDR3 length equals 12 residues. Germline V gene lookup returns CDR1 DFQATT and CDR2 SNEGSKA (reference sequence). Here the CDR3 reads CSAGQGREKLFF. The CDR3 DNA follows: TGCAGTGCTGGACAGGGCCGGGAAAAACTGTTTTTT.

This clonotype was observed at least ten times. The germline gene is not matched at one end of the junction; a read error may be the cause. V is TRBV5-1 and J is TRBJ2-3, with TRBD1 identical over 9 bases. CDR1 is SGHRS, CDR2 YFSETQ, per germline. The CDR3 runs to 15 residues. CDR3 coding DNA: TGTGCCAGCAGCCTGGACAGGGGAGGGACAGATACGCAGTATTTT. Residues: CASSLDRGGTDTQYF.